The text below deals with one TCR beta chain. This entry comes from a study of blood T cell repertoires in COVID-19. Study details: T cells, B-cell-depleted T cells, or PBMCs provided the cDNA or gDNA that served as material.

Sequencing was performed with immunoSEQ multiplex PCR; in TCRdb, only in-frame clones are kept and a portion is missing. The sample lists about 240,000 clones, about four fifths seen once, with about 4.8% in the top ten. The V segment lost 4 bases and the J segment 4 bases; nucleotides outside the gene matches: 9. The CDR3 sequence is 16 residues long. CDR1 and CDR2 from the germline V gene are LNHDA and SQIVND (reference sequence). The sequenced material came from peripheral blood. The chain links TRBV19 to TRBJ2-1; TRBD1 agrees at 8 bases. This clonotype originated in a woman between 65 and 79 years old with acute or convalescent COVID-19. The chain's CDR3 is CASSTQTGAAYNEQFF. CDR3 sequence (DNA): TGTGCCAGTAGTACCCAGACAGGGGCAGCTTACAATGAGCAGTTCTTC.